The clone carrying this TCR beta chain was detected only once. Its antigen is undetermined. The record originates from a study of blood T cells in healthy people across ages. Study-wide results and limits: Diversity of TCR beta per million T cells declined in a roughly linear way with age. There were more naive CD4+ cells and higher diversity in long-lived donors than in aged donors. It was not possible, with unsorted PBMCs, to conclusively compare naive and antigen-experienced cells.

It was with a sample-barcoded 5' primer and a J-beta primer mix that a second PCR of roughly 7 to 12 cycles was run. TCRdb processed the 5' RACE reads anew with MiXCR; each CDR3 protein has one entry. Of approximately 810,000 distinct CDR3 sequences in the sample, around 30% were seen once. This TCR was sampled from a woman aged 80 or over in good health. The sequenced sample consisted of blood.

The CDR3 is CASSIGRRQSNQPQHF. The CDR3 region has the DNA TGTGCCAGTAGTATAGGGCGGAGGCAAAGCAATCAGCCCCAGCATTTT. The V gene is TRBV19, the J gene TRBJ1-5; unclear D gene. V lost 1 base and J lost 1, with 11 bases in between. The germline V gene has CDR1 LNHDA and CDR2 SQIVND (reference sequence). This CDR3 has 16 amino acids.